What follows is one TCR beta chain and its context. Recruits, aged roughly 18 to 95 years, lived in some 25 US areas. The CDR3 totals 16 residues. Trimming took 6 bases from V and 7 from J; bases not matched to a gene: 15. Per the germline V gene, CDR1 is WSHSY and CDR2 is SAAADI. Source study methods: Reference gene primers were amplified, and this amplification served to estimate nucleated cell counts. Sequencing used immunoSEQ multiplex PCR; TCRdb keeps in-frame clones, though not all of them. Clone size and V and J calls were adopted from that table, with D and trimming inferred from the DNA. This sample has around 290,000 clones; 70% to 90% occur once, and the top ten carry 2% to 2.5%. These data come from a study of blood T cell repertoires in COVID-19. About the research overall: Donors in Cohort 3 counted as recovered after two negative PCRs, clearance, or symptom resolution. There were acute and convalescent COVID-19 samples, and they came from the United States, Italy and Spain.

The receptor was isolated from a woman aged 55-69 years in a cohort exposed to, infected with or recovered from COVID-19 (not recorded which). V is TRBV10-2 and J is TRBJ2-7; TRBD2 matches at 10 bases. Sequencing was carried out using PBMCs or T cells enriched from blood (not recorded which). CDR3 sequence: CASSLTPSGSYREQYF. The CDR3, as DNA: TGCGCCAGCAGCCTCACTCCTAGCGGGAGCTACAGGGAGCAGTACTTC.